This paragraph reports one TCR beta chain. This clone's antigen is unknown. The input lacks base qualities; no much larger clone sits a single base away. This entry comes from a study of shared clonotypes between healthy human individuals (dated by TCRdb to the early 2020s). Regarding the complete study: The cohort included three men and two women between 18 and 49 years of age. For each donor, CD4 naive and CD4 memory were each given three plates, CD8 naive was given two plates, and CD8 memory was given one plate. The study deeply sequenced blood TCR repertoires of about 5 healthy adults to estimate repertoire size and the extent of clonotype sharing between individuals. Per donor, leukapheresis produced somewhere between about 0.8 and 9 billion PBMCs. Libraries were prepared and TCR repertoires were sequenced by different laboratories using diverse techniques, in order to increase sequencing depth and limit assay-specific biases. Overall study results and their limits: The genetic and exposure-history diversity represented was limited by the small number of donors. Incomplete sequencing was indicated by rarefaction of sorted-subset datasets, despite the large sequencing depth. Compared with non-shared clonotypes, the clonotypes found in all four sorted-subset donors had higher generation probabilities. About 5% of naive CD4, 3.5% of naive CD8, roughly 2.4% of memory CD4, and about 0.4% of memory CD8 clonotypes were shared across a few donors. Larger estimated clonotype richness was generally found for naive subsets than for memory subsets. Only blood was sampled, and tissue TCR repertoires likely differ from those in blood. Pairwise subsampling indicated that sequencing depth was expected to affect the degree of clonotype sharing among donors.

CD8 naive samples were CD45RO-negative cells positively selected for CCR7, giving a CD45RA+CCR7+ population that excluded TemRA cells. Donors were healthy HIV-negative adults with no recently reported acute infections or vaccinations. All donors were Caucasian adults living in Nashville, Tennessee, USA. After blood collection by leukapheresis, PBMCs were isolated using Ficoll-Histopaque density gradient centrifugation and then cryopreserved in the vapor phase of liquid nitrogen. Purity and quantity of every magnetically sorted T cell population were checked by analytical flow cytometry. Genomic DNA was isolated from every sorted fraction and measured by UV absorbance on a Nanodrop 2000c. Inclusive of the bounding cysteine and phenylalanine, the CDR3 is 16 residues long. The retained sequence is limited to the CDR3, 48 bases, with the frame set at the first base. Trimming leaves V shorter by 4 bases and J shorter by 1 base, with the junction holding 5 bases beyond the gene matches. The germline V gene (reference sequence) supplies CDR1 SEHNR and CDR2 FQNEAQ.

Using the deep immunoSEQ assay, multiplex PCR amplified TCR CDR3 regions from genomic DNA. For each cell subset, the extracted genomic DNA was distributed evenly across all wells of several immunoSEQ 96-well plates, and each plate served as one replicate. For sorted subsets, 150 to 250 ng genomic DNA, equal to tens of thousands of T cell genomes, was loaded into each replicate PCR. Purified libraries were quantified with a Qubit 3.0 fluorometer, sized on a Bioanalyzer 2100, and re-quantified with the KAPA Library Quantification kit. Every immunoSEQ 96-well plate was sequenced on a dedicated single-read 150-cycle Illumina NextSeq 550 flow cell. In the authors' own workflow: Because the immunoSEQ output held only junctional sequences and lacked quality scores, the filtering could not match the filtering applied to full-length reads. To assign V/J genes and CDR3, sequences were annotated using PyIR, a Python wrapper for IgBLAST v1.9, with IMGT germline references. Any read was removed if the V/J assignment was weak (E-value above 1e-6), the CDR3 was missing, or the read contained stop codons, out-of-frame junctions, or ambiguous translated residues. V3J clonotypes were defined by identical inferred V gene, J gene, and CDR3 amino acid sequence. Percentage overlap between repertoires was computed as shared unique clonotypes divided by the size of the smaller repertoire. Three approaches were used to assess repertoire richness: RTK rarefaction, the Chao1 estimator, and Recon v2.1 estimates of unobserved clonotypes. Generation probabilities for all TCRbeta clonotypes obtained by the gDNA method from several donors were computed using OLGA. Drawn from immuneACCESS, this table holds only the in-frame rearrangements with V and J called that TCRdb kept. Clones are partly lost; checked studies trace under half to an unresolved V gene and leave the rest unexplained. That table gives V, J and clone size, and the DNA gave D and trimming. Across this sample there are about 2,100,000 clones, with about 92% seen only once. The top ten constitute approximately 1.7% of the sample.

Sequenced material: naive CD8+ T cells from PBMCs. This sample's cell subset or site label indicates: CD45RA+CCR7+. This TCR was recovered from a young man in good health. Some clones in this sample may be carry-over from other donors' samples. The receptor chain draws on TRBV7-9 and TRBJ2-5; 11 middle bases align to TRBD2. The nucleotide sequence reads TGTGCCAGCAGCTCCCGACTAGCGGGAAGCCAAGAGACCCAGTACTTC. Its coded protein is CASSSRLAGSQETQYF.